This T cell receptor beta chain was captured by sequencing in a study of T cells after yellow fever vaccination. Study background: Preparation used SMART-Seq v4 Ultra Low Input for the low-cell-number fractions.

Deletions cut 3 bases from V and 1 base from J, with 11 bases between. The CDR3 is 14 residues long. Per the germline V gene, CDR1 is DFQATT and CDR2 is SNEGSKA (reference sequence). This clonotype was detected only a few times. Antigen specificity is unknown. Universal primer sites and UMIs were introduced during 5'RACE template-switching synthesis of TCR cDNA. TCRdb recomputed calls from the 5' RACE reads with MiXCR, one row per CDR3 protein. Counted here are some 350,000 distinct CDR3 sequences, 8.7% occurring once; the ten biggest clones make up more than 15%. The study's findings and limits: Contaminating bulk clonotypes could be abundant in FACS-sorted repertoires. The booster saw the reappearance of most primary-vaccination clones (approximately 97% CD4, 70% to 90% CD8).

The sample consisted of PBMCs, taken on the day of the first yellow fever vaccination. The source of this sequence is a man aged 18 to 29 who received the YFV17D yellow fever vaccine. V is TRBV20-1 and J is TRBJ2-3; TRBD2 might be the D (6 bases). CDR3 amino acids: CSASGGMGTDTQYF. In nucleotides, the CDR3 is TGCAGTGCTAGTGGGGGGATGGGCACAGATACGCAGTATTTT.